These 18 T cell receptor beta chains originate from one sample sequenced in a study of blood T cell repertoires in COVID-19. Repertoires were generated with immunoSEQ multiplex PCR, while TCRdb's copy carries only in-frame clones and drops some. The sample has about 37,000 clones, nearly 90% seen once. Sample: peripheral blood. These receptors originate from a man between 60 and 75 years old with active COVID-19.

This clone was seen only once. V gene TRBV2 combines with J gene TRBJ1-1; weak D call: TRBD1 (5 bases). Germline CDR1 SNHLY, CDR2 FYNNEI. V gave up 10 bases and J gave up 1 base, with 19 bases separating them. The CDR3 extends over 15 amino acids. The CDR3 protein is CATVLQTGRNTEAFF. In nucleotides, the CDR3 is TGTGCCACTGTACTCCAAACAGGTCGGAACACTGAAGCTTTCTTT.

The chain couples TRBV29-1 to TRBJ2-1; D ambiguous. The CDR3 is 13 residues long. Germline CDR1 SQVTM, CDR2 ANQGSEA. V lost 4 bases and J 8 bases, leaving 15 bases between the germline ends. The CDR3 loop is CSVVLSPTYEQFF. The CDR3 DNA follows: TGCAGCGTTGTTTTATCCCCTACTTATGAGCAGTTCTTC.

Only one count was recorded for this clone. The CDR3 region is CASSQGTSGSNTDTQYF. The CDR3 DNA reads as TGCGCCAGCAGCCAAGGCACTAGCGGGAGCAACACAGATACGCAGTATTTT. The chain couples TRBV4-3 to TRBJ2-3, with 11 bases fitting TRBD2. The CDR3 length is 17 residues. V lost 1 base and J lost 2; bases outside the gene matches: 5. CDR1 and CDR2 (germline): LGHNA, YSLEER.

The chain is built from TRBV27 and TRBJ1-6; 12 bases map to TRBD1. CDR3 length: 17 residues. CDR1 and CDR2 from the germline V gene are MNHEY and SMNVEV (reference sequence). V dropped 1 base and J dropped 10; count of bases not matched to a gene: 8. This CDR3 reads CASSLLGGQGAGSPLHF. The CDR3 DNA sequence: TGTGCCAGCAGTTTATTGGGGGGACAGGGGGCTGGCTCACCCCTCCACTTT.

V and J are TRBV5-1 and TRBJ2-7, with a tentative D call TRBD1 (5 bases). CDR1 SGHRS and CDR2 YFSETQ come from the germline V gene. The CDR3 is made up of 13 amino acids. V gave up 5 bases and J gave up 4 bases, with 13 bases separating them. The CDR3 sequence: CASSLDSTYEQYF. Written as DNA, the CDR3 is TGCGCCAGCAGTCTAGACAGCACGTACGAGCAGTACTTC.

The V and J genes are TRBV5-1 and TRBJ2-1, with 7 positions matching TRBD2. With V trimmed by 6 bases and J by 4 bases, 10 bases remained unmatched. Looked up from germline, CDR1 is SGHRS and CDR2 is YFSETQ. CDR3 length equals 15 residues. The CDR3 sequence: CASTKGGGGYNEQFF. Written as DNA, the CDR3 is TGCGCCAGCACCAAGGGTGGGGGGGGATACAATGAGCAGTTCTTC.

This chain joins TRBV11-1 and TRBJ2-3; D unresolved. This CDR3 is 14 amino acids long. Germline V gene lookup returns CDR1 SGHAT and CDR2 FQDESV (reference sequence). The V and J ends lost 0 bases and 12 bases respectively, with 16 bases between them. The CDR3 nucleotides read TGTGCCAGCAGCTTAGCGGGCAACTCGCGACCCCAGTATTTT. Its protein product is CASSLAGNSRPQYF.

This chain links TRBV7-9 with TRBJ1-1, with a possible D match to TRBD1 (5 bases). The length of the CDR3 is 15 residues. Germline V gene lookup returns CDR1 SEHNR and CDR2 FQNEAQ (reference sequence). Trimming removed 3 bases at V and 2 bases at J, with 13 bases between. CDR3 protein: CASSLGDGSNTEAFF. For the CDR3, the DNA is TGTGCCAGCAGCTTGGGGGACGGGAGTAACACTGAAGCTTTCTTT.

The V gene is TRBV30, the J gene TRBJ2-7; 7 bases fit TRBD2. With V trimmed by 5 bases and J by 5 bases, 9 bases remained unmatched. The CDR3 runs 13 residues. Germline CDR1 GTSNPN, CDR2 SVGIG (reference sequence). CDR3 bases: TGTGCCTGGCGGGGGACCCGGGGGGACGAGCAGTACTTC. It yields the protein CAWRGTRGDEQYF.

This clone was found once. V usage is TRBV5-5 and J usage is TRBJ2-3; tentatively, D is TRBD2 (5 bases). V lost 4 bases and J 0 bases, leaving 15 bases between the germline ends. The CDR3 loop spans 16 amino acids. Germline loops: CDR1 SGHKS, CDR2 YYEKEE (reference sequence). DNA of the CDR3: TGTGCCAGCAGCGCTAGTCCCCGGGGTAGCACAGATACGCAGTATTTT. This translates into CASSASPRGSTDTQYF.

This chain connects TRBV19 to TRBJ2-1; tentative D call: TRBD2 (5 bases). The CDR3 is 16 residues long. V lost 4 bases to trimming and J lost 6 bases, with 19 bases between them. CDR1 LNHDA and CDR2 SQIVND come from the germline V gene (reference sequence). The CDR3 spells CASSTVSRLRGNEQFF. In DNA, the CDR3 is TGTGCCAGTAGTACTGTTAGCAGATTACGGGGCAATGAGCAGTTCTTC.

This sequence joins TRBV9 and TRBJ2-5; 9 nucleotides line up with TRBD2. Germline values: CDR1 SGDLS, CDR2 YYNGEE. There are 17 residues in the CDR3. V lost 0 bases to trimming and J lost 5 bases; unmatched junction nucleotides: 11. The CDR3 spells CASSVGISGRPDETQYF. In DNA, the CDR3 is TGTGCCAGCAGCGTAGGTATTAGCGGGAGACCTGACGAGACCCAGTACTTC. Using reference TRBV9 and TRBJ2-5 for the parts outside the CDR3, the full variable domain is DSGVTQTPKHLITATGQRVTLRCSPRSGDLSVYWYQQSLDQGLQFLIQYYNGEERAKGNILERFSAQQFPDLHSELNLSSLELGDSALYFCASSVGISGRPDETQYFGPGTRLLVL.

V gene TRBV7-2 combines with J gene TRBJ1-4, with TRBD1 matching over 9 bases. Germline loops: CDR1 SGHTA, CDR2 FQGNSA. V was pared by 6 bases and J by 1 base, with 3 bases of the junction left unmatched. CDR3 size: 15 residues. CDR3 coding DNA: TGTGCCAGCAGTGGGGGACAGGGAACTAATGAAAAACTGTTTTTT. Encoded protein: CASSGGQGTNEKLFF. The full variable domain, completed using reference TRBV7-2 and TRBJ1-4, is GAGVSQSPSNKVTEKGKDVELRCDPISGHTALYWYRQSLGQGLEFLIYFQGNSAPDKSGLPSDRFSAERTGGSVSTLTIQRTQQEDSAVYLCASSGGQGTNEKLFFGSGTQLSVL.

The chain joins TRBV4-1 to TRBJ1-1, with TRBD1 matching over 8 bases. Germline CDR1 is MGHRA and CDR2 is YSYEKL. The CDR3 sequence is 14 residues long. With V trimmed by 4 bases and J by 3 bases, 4 bases remained unmatched. In DNA, the CDR3 is TGCGCCAGCAGCCGAACAGGGGGTGACACTGAAGCTTTCTTT. Encoded protein: CASSRTGGDTEAFF.

This clone was counted between two and nine times. The DNA for the CDR3 is TGTGCCAGCAGCCTTACAGAGATGGTAGCTTTCTTT. As protein: CASSLTEMVAFF. The genes are TRBV12-3 or TRBV12-4 and TRBJ1-1; no firm D call. V shed 6 bases and J shed 10 bases, with 15 bases lying between them. The CDR3 is 12 amino acids.

This clone has just one count. The chain links TRBV6-2 or TRBV6-3 to TRBJ1-1; 7 bases line up with TRBD1. V was pared by 2 bases and J by 4 bases, with 4 bases of the junction left unmatched. CDR1 and CDR2 from the germline V gene are MNHEY and SVGEGT. This CDR3 has 14 residues. The DNA of the CDR3 is TGTGCCAGCAGTTACGGCAGGGGGAGCACTGAAGCTTTCTTT. It is translated as CASSYGRGSTEAFF.

This rearrangement joins TRBV9 to TRBJ2-7; 9 bases agree with TRBD2. This CDR3 has 15 residues. Germline values: CDR1 SGDLS, CDR2 YYNGEE. V dropped 0 bases and J dropped 4; count of bases not matched to a gene: 5. CDR3 DNA sequence: TGTGCCAGCAGCGTAGGTAGCGGGAGATTTTACGAGCAGTACTTC. Its translation is CASSVGSGRFYEQYF.

The chain is built from TRBV7-8 and TRBJ2-1; 12 bases map to TRBD2. Germline V gene data show CDR1 as SGHVS and CDR2 as FQNEAQ. This CDR3 has 17 residues. J gave up 1 base and V 8 bases, and 9 bases lay outside the gene matches. The CDR3 spells CASLRGLAGGSYNEQFF. The CDR3 coding sequence is TGTGCCAGCCTACGGGGCCTAGCGGGAGGGTCCTACAATGAGCAGTTCTTC.